This entry lists 20 T cell receptor beta chains sequenced from one sample in a study of T cells in localized non-small cell lung cancer. The table came from immunoSEQ multiplex PCR; TCRdb's copy has only in-frame clones and leaves some out. The table shows about 40,000 clones, with 70% to 90% occurring only once. This specimen was peripheral blood, taken before any cancer treatment. Receptors were obtained from a man aged 35 to 70 with stage I lung adenocarcinoma.

The chain joins TRBV7-6 to TRBJ2-7; 9 nucleotides align to TRBD2. Germline V CDR1 and CDR2: SGHVS, FNYEAQ. With V trimmed by 1 base and J by 2 bases, 3 bases remained unmatched. CDR3 length equals 15 residues. The CDR3 DNA is TGTGCCAGCAGCTTAGGTAGCGGGAGCCCCTACGAGCAGTACTTC. The encoded protein is CASSLGSGSPYEQYF.

The chain joins TRBV5-4 to TRBJ2-6; 12 bases fit TRBD1. CDR1 is SGHNT and CDR2 is YYREEE in the germline V gene (reference sequence). V shed 4 bases, J shed 1 base, and the junction held 6 bases outside the gene matches. There are 18 residues in the CDR3. The CDR3 nucleotides read TGTGCCAGCAGCCCGGGACAGGGGGCGACTTCTGGGGCCAACGTCCTGACTTTC. Residues: CASSPGQGATSGANVLTF.

The V gene is TRBV28, the J gene TRBJ2-5; D ambiguous. Between the trimmed V and J ends, which lost 6 bases and 0 bases, there was a span of 14 bases. The CDR3 loop spans 15 amino acids. From germline, CDR1 is MDHEN and CDR2 SYDVKM. The CDR3 DNA follows: TGTGCCAGCAGCCCTCCCATGGACCACCAAGAGACCCAGTACTTC. The encoded protein is CASSPPMDHQETQYF.

The chain is built from TRBV9 and TRBJ2-7; D not certain. The CDR3 consists of 14 residues. V gave up 0 bases and J gave up 0 bases, with 7 bases separating them. Germline V gene sequence: CDR1 SGDLS, CDR2 YYNGEE. The CDR3 sequence is CASSVGSDSYEQYF. CDR3 DNA sequence: TGTGCCAGCAGCGTAGGGAGCGACTCCTACGAGCAGTACTTC.

V gene TRBV5-1 combines with J gene TRBJ2-7; D perhaps matches TRBD1 (6 bases). The CDR3 extends over 14 amino acids. The V and J ends lost 2 bases and 4 bases respectively, with 13 bases between them. CDR1 is SGHRS and CDR2 is YFSETQ in the germline V gene. The CDR3 here is CASSFMGQGYEQYF. The CDR3 nucleotides read TGCGCCAGCAGCTTCATGGGGCAGGGGTACGAGCAGTACTTC.

The J gene is TRBJ2-5, the V gene TRBV10-2; tentatively, D is TRBD2 (6 bases). This CDR3 region has 14 residues. V shed 6 bases and J shed 4 bases, with 15 bases lying between them. Germline V gene lookup returns CDR1 WSHSY and CDR2 SAAADI. CDR3 sequence: CASRGVYGGETQYF. In DNA, the CDR3 is TGCGCCAGCAGAGGGGTCTACGGGGGAGAGACCCAGTACTTC.

The sample holds a few counts of this clone. The V gene is TRBV28, the J gene TRBJ1-5, with D maybe TRBD1 (6 bases). CDR1 and CDR2 from the germline V gene are MDHEN and SYDVKM. CDR3 length: 17 amino acids. V lost 2 bases, J lost 0 bases, and 14 bases lay in between. The CDR3, as DNA: TGTGCCAGCAGTTTAAAACAGGGCCCCTTTAGCAATCAGCCCCAGCATTTT. This translates into CASSLKQGPFSNQPQHF. Combining the CDR3 with reference TRBV28 and TRBJ1-5 gives the whole variable domain DVKVTQSSRYLVKRTGEKVFLECVQDMDHENMFWYRQDPGLGLRLIYFSYDVKMKEKGDIPEGYSVSREKKERFSLILESASTNQTSMYLCASSLKQGPFSNQPQHFGDGTRLSIL.

The chain employs TRBV5-1 and TRBJ1-1; D ambiguous. With 6 bases removed from V and 3 bases from J, the gap between germline ends came to 18 bases. The CDR3 extends over 15 amino acids. Germline loops: CDR1 SGHRS, CDR2 YFSETQ. CDR3 in amino acids: CASNLGSSGDTEAFF. DNA of the CDR3: TGCGCCAGCAACCTTGGTTCTTCCGGGGACACTGAAGCTTTCTTT.

The chain has TRBV6-1 and TRBJ2-5, with 8 bases fitting TRBD1. The germline gives CDR1 MNHNS, CDR2 SASEGT. Trimming took 6 bases from V and 3 from J; bases not matched to a gene: 3. CDR3 size: 13 residues. Here the CDR3 DNA reads TGTGCCAGCAGCGGGACAGGAAAAGAGACCCAGTACTTC. Translating gives CASSGTGKETQYF.

The chain links TRBV11-2 to TRBJ2-7; 8 positions agree with TRBD2. The germline V gene encodes CDR1 SGHAT and CDR2 FQNNGV. With V trimmed by 4 bases and J by 4 bases, 9 bases remained unmatched. This CDR3 has 15 amino acids. The CDR3 is CASSSPLGGRYEQYF. Here the CDR3 DNA reads TGTGCCAGCAGCTCCCCCCTGGGCGGGAGGTACGAGCAGTACTTC.

The rearrangement links TRBV19 to TRBJ2-3; either TRBD1 or TRBD2 may supply D (5 bases each). There are 14 residues in the CDR3. Per germline, CDR1 LNHDA and CDR2 SQIVND (reference sequence). V lost 6 bases and J lost 3, with 13 bases in between. In DNA, the CDR3 is TGTGCCAGTAGGAGGGACGGCTATACAGATACGCAGTATTTT. It encodes CASRRDGYTDTQYF.

For this clone: Germline is not matched at one junction end, which may reflect a read error. V and J are TRBV20-1 and TRBJ1-3; 8 bases line up with TRBD1. Germline values: CDR1 DFQATT, CDR2 SNEGSKA (reference sequence). CDR3 length: 11 residues. As DNA, the CDR3 is TGCAGTGCTTACGACAGGGGCGGTTGGCATTTT. This gives the protein CSAYDRGGWHF.

This sequence joins TRBV2 and TRBJ2-2; D possibly corresponds to TRBD2 (5 bases). The CDR3 covers 14 residues. Germline V CDR1 and CDR2: SNHLY, FYNNEI. Trimming removed 8 bases at V and 0 bases at J, with 10 bases between. For the CDR3, the DNA is TGTGCCAGCGGGAGCCAGGCGAACACCGGGGAGCTGTTTTTT. Encoded protein: CASGSQANTGELFF.

The V gene is TRBV19, the J gene TRBJ2-3; the D is unclear. The CDR3 is 13 residues long. CDR1 LNHDA and CDR2 SQIVND come from the germline V gene (reference sequence). The V end was cut by 2 bases, the J end by 2 bases, with 5 bases between. The CDR3 sequence is CASSILDTDTQYF. CDR3 DNA sequence: TGTGCCAGTAGTATACTCGACACAGATACGCAGTATTTT.

The V and J genes are TRBV4-1 and TRBJ1-5; TRBD1 agrees at 7 bases. V dropped 1 base and J dropped 4; count of bases not matched to a gene: 7. This CDR3 has 16 residues. Germline-derived CDR1 and CDR2 are MGHRA and YSYEKL. CDR3 loop: CASSQGQGGRNQPQHF. As DNA, the CDR3 is TGCGCCAGCAGCCAAGGTCAAGGGGGCCGTAATCAGCCCCAGCATTTT.

CDR3 nucleotides: TGTGCCAGCAGTCCTCCGAGGGGACAGGGGGTCTCCTACGAGCAGTACTTC. This codes for CASSPPRGQGVSYEQYF. This sequence joins TRBV28 and TRBJ2-7; TRBD1 matches 11 bases. With V trimmed by 5 bases and J by 0 bases, 9 bases remained unmatched. The V gene's germline CDR1 is MDHEN and CDR2 SYDVKM. The CDR3 totals 17 residues.

The chain has TRBV18 and TRBJ1-5; D possibly corresponds to TRBD1 (5 bases). CDR3 length equals 16 residues. Germline V gene sequence: CDR1 KGHSH, CDR2 LQKENI. The V gene lost 4 bases and the J gene lost 1 base, with 14 bases spanning the gap. CDR3 in amino acids: CASSLSGPVSNQPQHF. The CDR3, as DNA: TGTGCCAGCTCACTCTCGGGACCGGTAAGCAATCAGCCCCAGCATTTT.

V and J are TRBV4-2 and TRBJ1-2; D uncertain. Deletions cut 3 bases from V and 8 bases from J, with 13 bases between. Germline CDR1 LGHNA, CDR2 YNFKEQ. The CDR3 totals 13 residues. In nucleotides, the CDR3 is TGTGCCAGCAGCCAGACGCGTCCCGAGGGCTACACCTTC. This gives the protein CASSQTRPEGYTF.

The chain uses TRBV12-5 and TRBJ2-1, with a tentative D call TRBD2 (6 bases). The CDR3 consists of 14 residues. Trimming removed 7 bases from V and 1 base from J, with 11 bases in between. Germline CDR1 is LGHNT and CDR2 is FRNRAP. The CDR3 sequence is CASAPGSSYNEQFF. In nucleotides, the CDR3 is TGTGCTAGTGCCCCCGGGAGTTCCTACAATGAGCAGTTCTTC.

The chain has TRBV28 and TRBJ1-1; a weak D match, TRBD1 (6 bases). The germline CDR1 and CDR2 sequences are MDHEN and SYDVKM. The CDR3 has 14 residues. V shed 11 bases and J shed 5 bases, with 21 bases lying between them. The CDR3 DNA reads TGTGCCTCCCACGCCGGGGGCGAATATACTGAAGCTTTCTTT. Translated, it gives CASHAGGEYTEAFF.